This T cell receptor (beta chain) derives from a study of tumor and adjacent non-tumor tissue in lung cancer. Whole-study results and caveats: Patients with more diverse tumor TCRs had worse survival. Significantly higher TCR diversity was found in tumor than normal lung. Normal lung showed higher cumulative top 100 clone frequency than tumor.

The library came from three nested PCR rounds adapted from ARM-PCR protocols. Each CDR3 protein is one row after TCRdb ran MiXCR on the multiplex PCR reads. The sample lists over 100,000 distinct CDR3 sequences, roughly 75% occurring once. In regard to this clonotype: No antigen is known for it. Its ends do not fully match the called genes, so a read error is possible.

The template was RNA from unsorted bulk tissue. Newly diagnosed lung cancer patients had thoracic surgery in China, August–late 2014, without prior chemotherapy. The CDR3 runs 19 residues. Germline values: CDR1 SGHNT, CDR2 YENEEA. This TCR came from a woman aged 55 to 70 with non-small cell lung cancer. The chain has TRBV11-3 and TRBJ2-5; 12 bases are shared with TRBD2. Sequenced sample: lung tumor tissue. CDR3 nucleotide sequence: TGTGCCAGCAGGCCATTCCCGGGACTAGCGGGCCTGTACCAAGAGACCCAGCACTTC. Translated: CASRPFPGLAGLYQETQHF.